The T cell receptor beta chain under discussion was sequenced for a study of T cell changes during pregnancy in multiple sclerosis. Here immunoSEQ multiplex PCR was the method, and the copy in TCRdb shows in-frame clones only, minus some. Altogether approximately 71,000 clones are present, approximately 90% being singletons, with the ten largest covering roughly 1.2%. The sequencing used peripheral blood, collected in the third trimester of pregnancy. The clonotype was recovered from a female donor with multiple sclerosis, enrolled in a pregnancy study.

The CDR3 coding sequence is TGTGCCAGCAGTACCCAGCGGAGCATTCAGTACTTC. Translated, it gives CASSTQRSIQYF. This sequence joins TRBV6-5 and TRBJ2-4, with a tentative D call TRBD2 (5 bases). The CDR3 is made up of 12 amino acids. V was cut by 5 bases and J by 9 bases, with 11 bases left in between. In germline, CDR1 is MNHEY, CDR2 SVGAGI.